This TCR beta chain was sequenced for a study of identical twins. Template switching added a universal primer site; cDNA carried unique molecular identifiers. TCRdb re-called the 5' RACE reads with MiXCR, one entry per CDR3 protein. The sample shows about 890,000 distinct CDR3 sequences, approximately 13% of them seen only once. In this sample, this clonotype turned up a few times. This CDR3 has 12 residues. The V and J ends lost 8 bases and 0 bases respectively, with 7 bases between them. In germline, CDR1 is SGHVS, CDR2 FQNEAQ. The data also belong to a second study, concerning yellow fever vaccine responses in identical twins. That source reports: Vaccine T cell responses of twins reportedly seemed partly convergent and partly personalized.

The receptor was isolated from a woman under 30 in good health. The gene calls are TRBV7-8 and TRBJ2-5; D not certain. Sample: PBMCs. The CDR3 region has the DNA TGTGCCAGCCGCCTGTACCAAGAGACCCAGTACTTC. Protein product: CASRLYQETQYF.